The table lists the clone carrying this T cell receptor beta chain with many counts. Its target is unknown. The sample belongs to a study of Graves' ophthalmopathy and Graves' hyperthyroidism. PBMCs were obtained from roughly 10 ml of fresh peripheral blood. Amplified TCR beta CDR3 regions were obtained using RNA transcripts as template. The library came from an HTBI-primed first-round RT-PCR and a second-round multiplex PCR. A single record per CDR3 protein comes from TCRdb applying MiXCR to the multiplex PCR reads. The data show 450,000 or so distinct CDR3 sequences, with approximately 14% seen just once and approximately 9.8% held by the top ten. Study findings and constraints: Ophthalmopathy progression predictions by the model showed 72.22% specificity and 70.59% sensitivity.

Germline values: CDR1 MDHEN, CDR2 SYDVKM. The length of the CDR3 is 17 residues. Trimming took off 5 bases at V and 3 bases at J, with 23 bases between the two ends. Material for sequencing was blood. The rearrangement uses TRBV28 and TRBJ2-7; D is possibly TRBD1 (6 bases). The receptor comes from a woman aged 25 to 45 with Graves' ophthalmopathy. The DNA for the CDR3 is TGTGCCAGCAGTCTAGGACAGTTTCTTCTTGGGCGCTACGAGCAGTACTTC. Protein sequence: CASSLGQFLLGRYEQYF.